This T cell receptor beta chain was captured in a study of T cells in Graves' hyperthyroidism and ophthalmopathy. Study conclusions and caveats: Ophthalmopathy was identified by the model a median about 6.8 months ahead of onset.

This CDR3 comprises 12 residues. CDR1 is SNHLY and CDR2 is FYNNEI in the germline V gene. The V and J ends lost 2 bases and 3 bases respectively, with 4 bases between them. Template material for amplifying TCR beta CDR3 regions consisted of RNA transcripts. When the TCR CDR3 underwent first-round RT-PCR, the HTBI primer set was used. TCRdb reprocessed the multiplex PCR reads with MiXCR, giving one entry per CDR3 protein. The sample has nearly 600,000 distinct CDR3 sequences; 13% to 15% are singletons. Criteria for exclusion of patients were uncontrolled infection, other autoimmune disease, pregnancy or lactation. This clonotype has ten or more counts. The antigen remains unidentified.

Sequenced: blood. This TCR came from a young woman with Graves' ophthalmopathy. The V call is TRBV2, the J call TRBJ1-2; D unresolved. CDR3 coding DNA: TGTGCCAGCAGTGAAACGGACTATGGCTACACCTTC. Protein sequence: CASSETDYGYTF.